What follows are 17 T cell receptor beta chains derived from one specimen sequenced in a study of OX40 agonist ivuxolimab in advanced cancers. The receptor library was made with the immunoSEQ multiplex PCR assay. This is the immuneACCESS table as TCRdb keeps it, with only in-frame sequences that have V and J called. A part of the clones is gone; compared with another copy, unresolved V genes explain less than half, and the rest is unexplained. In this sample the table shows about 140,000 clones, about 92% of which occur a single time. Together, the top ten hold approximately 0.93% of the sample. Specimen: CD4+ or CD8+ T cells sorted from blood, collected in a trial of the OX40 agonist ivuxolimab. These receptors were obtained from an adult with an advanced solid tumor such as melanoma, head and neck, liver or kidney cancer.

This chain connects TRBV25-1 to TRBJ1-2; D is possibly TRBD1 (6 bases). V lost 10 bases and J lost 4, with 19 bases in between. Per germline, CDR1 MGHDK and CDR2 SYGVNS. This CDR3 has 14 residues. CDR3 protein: CATRTSGAGYGYTF. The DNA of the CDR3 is TGTGCCACCAGGACCTCGGGGGCCGGCTATGGCTACACCTTC.

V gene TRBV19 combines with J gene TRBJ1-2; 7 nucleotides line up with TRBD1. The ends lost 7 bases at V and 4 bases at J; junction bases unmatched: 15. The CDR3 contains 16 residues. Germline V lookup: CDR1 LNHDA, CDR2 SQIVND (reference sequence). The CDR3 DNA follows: TGTGCCAGTACTCTAACGGGGGCACAGGGGCTCTATGGCTACACCTTC. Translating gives CASTLTGAQGLYGYTF.

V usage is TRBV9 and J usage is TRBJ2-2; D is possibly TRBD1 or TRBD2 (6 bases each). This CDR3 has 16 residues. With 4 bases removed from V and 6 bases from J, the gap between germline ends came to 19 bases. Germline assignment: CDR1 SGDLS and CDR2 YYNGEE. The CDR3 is CASSPNSGGSAGELFF. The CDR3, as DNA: TGTGCCAGCAGCCCCAACTCCGGGGGCAGTGCCGGGGAGCTGTTTTTT.

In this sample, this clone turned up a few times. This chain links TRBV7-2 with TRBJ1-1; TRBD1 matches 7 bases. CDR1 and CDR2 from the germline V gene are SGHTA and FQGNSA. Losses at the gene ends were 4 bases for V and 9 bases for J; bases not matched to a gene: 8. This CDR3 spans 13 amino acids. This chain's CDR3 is CASSSLSTGQAFF. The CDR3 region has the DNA TGTGCCAGCAGCTCCCTTTCGACAGGGCAAGCTTTCTTT.

The CDR3 spells CASSTVARETQYF. CDR3 in DNA: TGTGCCAGTAGTACGGTGGCCAGAGAGACCCAGTACTTC. The chain carries TRBV19 and TRBJ2-5; D ambiguous. Germline assignment: CDR1 LNHDA and CDR2 SQIVND (reference sequence). V was trimmed by 4 bases and J by 4 bases, leaving 10 bases between them. CDR3 size: 13 residues.

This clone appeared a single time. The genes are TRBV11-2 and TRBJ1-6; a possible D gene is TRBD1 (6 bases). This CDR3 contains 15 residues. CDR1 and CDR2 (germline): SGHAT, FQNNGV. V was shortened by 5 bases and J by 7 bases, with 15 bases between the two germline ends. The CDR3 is CASSQNRAGNSPLHF. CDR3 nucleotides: TGTGCCAGCAGCCAGAACAGGGCCGGGAATTCACCCCTCCACTTT.

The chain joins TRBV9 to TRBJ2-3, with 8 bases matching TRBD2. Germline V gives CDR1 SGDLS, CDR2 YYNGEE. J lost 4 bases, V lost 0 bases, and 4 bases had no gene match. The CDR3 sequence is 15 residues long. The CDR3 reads CASSVGLARPDTQYF. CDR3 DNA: TGTGCCAGCAGCGTAGGACTAGCGAGGCCAGATACGCAGTATTTT.

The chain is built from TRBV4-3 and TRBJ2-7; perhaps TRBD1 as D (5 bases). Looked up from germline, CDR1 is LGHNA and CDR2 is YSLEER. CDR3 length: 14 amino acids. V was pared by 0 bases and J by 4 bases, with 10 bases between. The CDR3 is CASSQDLGEYEQYF. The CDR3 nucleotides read TGCGCCAGCAGCCAAGACCTAGGGGAATACGAGCAGTACTTC.

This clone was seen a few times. The CDR3 loop is CASSQDYGYTF. The CDR3 bases are TGCGCCAGCAGCCAAGACTATGGCTACACCTTC. The gene calls are TRBV4-1 and TRBJ1-2; D call uncertain. Trimming cost V 0 bases and J 4 bases, with 0 bases left between them. Germline V gene data show CDR1 as MGHRA and CDR2 as YSYEKL. This CDR3 region has 11 residues.

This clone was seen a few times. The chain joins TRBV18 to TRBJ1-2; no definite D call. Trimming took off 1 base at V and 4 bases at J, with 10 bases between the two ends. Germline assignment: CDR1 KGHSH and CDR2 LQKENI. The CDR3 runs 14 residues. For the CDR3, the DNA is TGTGCCAGCTCACCACGTGCAGGAAGCTATGGCTACACCTTC. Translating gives CASSPRAGSYGYTF.

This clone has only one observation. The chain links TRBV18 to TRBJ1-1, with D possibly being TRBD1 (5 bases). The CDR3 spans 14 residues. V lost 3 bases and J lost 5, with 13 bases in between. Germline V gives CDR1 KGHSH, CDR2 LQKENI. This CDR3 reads CASSPTGLGTEAFF. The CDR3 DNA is TGTGCCAGCTCACCTACAGGATTGGGAACTGAAGCTTTCTTT.

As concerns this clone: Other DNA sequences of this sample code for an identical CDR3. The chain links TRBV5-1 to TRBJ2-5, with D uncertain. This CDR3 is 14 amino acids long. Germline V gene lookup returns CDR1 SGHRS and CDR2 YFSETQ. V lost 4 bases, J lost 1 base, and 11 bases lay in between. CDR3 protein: CASSPTGPQETQYF. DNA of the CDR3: TGCGCCAGCAGCCCCACTGGACCCCAAGAGACCCAGTACTTC.

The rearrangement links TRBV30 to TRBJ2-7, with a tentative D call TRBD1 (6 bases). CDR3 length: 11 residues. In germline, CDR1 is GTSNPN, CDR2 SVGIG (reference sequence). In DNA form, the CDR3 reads TGTGCTTCTCGACAGGCCTACGAGCAGTACTTC. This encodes CASRQAYEQYF.

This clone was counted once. The CDR3 region is CAIRSIQGNQAGELFF. The CDR3 bases are TGTGCCATCAGAAGTATACAGGGGAATCAGGCCGGGGAGCTGTTTTTT. The chain employs TRBV10-3 and TRBJ2-2, with 7 bases fitting TRBD1. The V gene's germline CDR1 is ENHRY and CDR2 SYGVKD. The V and J ends lost 6 bases and 6 bases, in that order; junction bases with no gene match: 13. CDR3 length: 16 amino acids.

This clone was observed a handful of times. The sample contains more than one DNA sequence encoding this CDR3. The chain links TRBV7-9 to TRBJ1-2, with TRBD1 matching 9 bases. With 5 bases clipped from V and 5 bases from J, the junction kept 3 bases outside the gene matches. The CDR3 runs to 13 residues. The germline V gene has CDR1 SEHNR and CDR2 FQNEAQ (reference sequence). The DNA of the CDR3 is TGTGCCAGCAGCCCCGGGACAGGGTATGGCTACACCTTC. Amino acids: CASSPGTGYGYTF.

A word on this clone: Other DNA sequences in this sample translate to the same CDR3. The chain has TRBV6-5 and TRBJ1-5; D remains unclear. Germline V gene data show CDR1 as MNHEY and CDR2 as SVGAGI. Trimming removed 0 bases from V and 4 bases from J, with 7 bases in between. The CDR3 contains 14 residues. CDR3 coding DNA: TGTGCCAGCAGTTACTCGAGCGGGAATCAGCCCCAGCATTTT. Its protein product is CASSYSSGNQPQHF.

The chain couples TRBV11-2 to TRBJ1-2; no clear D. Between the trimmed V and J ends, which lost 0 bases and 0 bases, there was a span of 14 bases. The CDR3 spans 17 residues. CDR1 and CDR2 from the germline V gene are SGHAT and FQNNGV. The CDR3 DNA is TGTGCCAGCAGCTTAGAGTTGGGGATACATACTAACTATGGCTACACCTTC. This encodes CASSLELGIHTNYGYTF.